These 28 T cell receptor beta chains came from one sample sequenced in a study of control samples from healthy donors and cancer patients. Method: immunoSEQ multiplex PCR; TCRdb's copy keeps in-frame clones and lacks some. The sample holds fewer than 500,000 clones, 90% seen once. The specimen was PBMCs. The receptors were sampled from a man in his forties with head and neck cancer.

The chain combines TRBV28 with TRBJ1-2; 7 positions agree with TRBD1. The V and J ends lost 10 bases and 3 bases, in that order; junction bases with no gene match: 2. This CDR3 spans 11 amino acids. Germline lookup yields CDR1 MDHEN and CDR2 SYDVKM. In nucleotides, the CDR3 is TGTGCCACCGGGACAGACTATGGCTACACCTTC. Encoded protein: CATGTDYGYTF.

Here the CDR3 DNA reads TGTGCCAGCAGTTGGCGCGGCTCTACCTACGAGCAGTACTTC. Amino acid sequence: CASSWRGSTYEQYF. J is TRBJ2-7 and V is TRBV28, with D hard to call. Germline-derived CDR1 and CDR2 are MDHEN and SYDVKM. V lost 4 bases to trimming and J lost 2 bases, with 12 bases between them. The CDR3 has 14 amino acids.

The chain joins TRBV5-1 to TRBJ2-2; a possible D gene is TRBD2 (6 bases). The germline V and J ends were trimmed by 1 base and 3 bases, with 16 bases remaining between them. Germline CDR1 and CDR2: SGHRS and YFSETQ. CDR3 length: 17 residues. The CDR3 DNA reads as TGCGCCAGCAGCTTGCTGGCGGGACGGGACTACACCGGGGAGCTGTTTTTT. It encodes CASSLLAGRDYTGELFF.

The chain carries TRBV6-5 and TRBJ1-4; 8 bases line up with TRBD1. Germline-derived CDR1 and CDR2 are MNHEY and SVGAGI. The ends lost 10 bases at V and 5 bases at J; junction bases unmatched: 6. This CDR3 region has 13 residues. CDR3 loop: CAISQGGNEKLFF. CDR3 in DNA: TGTGCCATCTCACAGGGGGGAAATGAAAAACTGTTTTTT.

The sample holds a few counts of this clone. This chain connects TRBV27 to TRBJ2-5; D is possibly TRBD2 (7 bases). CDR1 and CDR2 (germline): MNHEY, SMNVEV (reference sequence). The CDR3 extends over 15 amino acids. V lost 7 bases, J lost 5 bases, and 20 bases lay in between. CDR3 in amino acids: CASNPEQGGFETQYF. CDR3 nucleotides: TGTGCCAGCAACCCAGAACAGGGAGGGTTTGAGACCCAGTACTTC.

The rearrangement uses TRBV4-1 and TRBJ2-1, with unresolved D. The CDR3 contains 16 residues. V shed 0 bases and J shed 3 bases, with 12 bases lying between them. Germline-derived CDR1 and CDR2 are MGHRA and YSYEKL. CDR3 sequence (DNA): TGCGCCAGCAGCCAAGATTTCGGCCGGAACTACAATGAGCAGTTCTTC. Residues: CASSQDFGRNYNEQFF.

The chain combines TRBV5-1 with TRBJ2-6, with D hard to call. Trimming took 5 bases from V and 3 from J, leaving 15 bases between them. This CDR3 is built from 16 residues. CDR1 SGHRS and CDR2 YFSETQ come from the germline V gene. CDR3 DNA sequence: TGCGCCAGCAGAAGTGGTGGCTTCGGTGGGGCCAACGTCCTGACTTTC. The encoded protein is CASRSGGFGGANVLTF.

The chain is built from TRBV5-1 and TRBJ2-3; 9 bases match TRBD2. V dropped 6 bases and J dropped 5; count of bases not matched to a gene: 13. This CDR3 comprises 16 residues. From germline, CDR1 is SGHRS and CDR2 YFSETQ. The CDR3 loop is CASTLAAAGGLDTQYF. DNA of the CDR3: TGCGCCAGCACTTTGGCAGCGGCGGGAGGGCTAGATACGCAGTATTTT.

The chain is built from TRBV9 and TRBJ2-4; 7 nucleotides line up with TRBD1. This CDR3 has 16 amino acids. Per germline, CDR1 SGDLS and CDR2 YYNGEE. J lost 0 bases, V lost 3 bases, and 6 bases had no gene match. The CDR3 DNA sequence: TGTGCCAGCAGCGCCGGGACAGAACTAGCCAAAAACATTCAGTACTTC. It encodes CASSAGTELAKNIQYF. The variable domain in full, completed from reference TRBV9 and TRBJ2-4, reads DSGVTQTPKHLITATGQRVTLRCSPRSGDLSVYWYQQSLDQGLQFLIQYYNGEERAKGNILERFSAQQFPDLHSELNLSSLELGDSALYFCASSAGTELAKNIQYFGAGTRLSVL.

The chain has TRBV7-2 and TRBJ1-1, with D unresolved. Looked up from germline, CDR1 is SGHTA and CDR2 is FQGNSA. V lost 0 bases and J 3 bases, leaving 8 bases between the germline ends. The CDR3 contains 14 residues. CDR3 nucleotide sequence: TGTGCCAGCAGCTTAGCCAGCCTGGACACTGAAGCTTTCTTT. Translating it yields CASSLASLDTEAFF.

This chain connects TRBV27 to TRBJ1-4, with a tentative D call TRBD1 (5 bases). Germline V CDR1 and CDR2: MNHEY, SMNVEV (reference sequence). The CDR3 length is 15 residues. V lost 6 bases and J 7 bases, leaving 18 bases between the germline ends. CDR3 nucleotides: TGTGCCAGCAGACAGAACAGGCGAGTAGGTGAAAAACTGTTTTTT. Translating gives CASRQNRRVGEKLFF.

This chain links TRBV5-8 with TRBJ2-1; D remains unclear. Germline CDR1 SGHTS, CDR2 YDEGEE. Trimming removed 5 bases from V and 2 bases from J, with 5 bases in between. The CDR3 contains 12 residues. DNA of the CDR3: TGTGCCAGCAGTGATACCTACAATGAGCAGTTCTTC. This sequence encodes CASSDTYNEQFF.

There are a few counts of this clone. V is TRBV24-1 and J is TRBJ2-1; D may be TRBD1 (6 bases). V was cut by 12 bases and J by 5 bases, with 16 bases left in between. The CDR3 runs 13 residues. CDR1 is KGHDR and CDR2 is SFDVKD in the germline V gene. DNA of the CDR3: TGTGCCCCCCCCCAGGGGCCAGACAATGAGCAGTTCTTC. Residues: CAPPQGPDNEQFF.

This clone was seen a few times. The CDR3 loop reads CASSTGTGRTEAFF. The CDR3, as DNA: TGTGCCAGCAGCACCGGAACAGGGCGTACTGAAGCTTTCTTT. The rearrangement joins TRBV5-8 to TRBJ1-1; perhaps TRBD1 as D (6 bases). V was clipped by 4 bases and J by 5 bases, with 15 bases between them. The CDR3 has 14 residues. The germline CDR1 and CDR2 sequences are SGHTS and YDEGEE.

CDR3 sequence (DNA): TGTGCCAGCAGCAGGACAGTCAACCCCTACGAGCAGTACTTC. It encodes CASSRTVNPYEQYF. This sequence joins TRBV6-5 and TRBJ2-7; possible D gene TRBD1, 6 bases. The CDR3 is made up of 14 amino acids. Germline V gives CDR1 MNHEY, CDR2 SVGAGI. V lost 6 bases and J 2 bases, leaving 14 bases between the germline ends.

Here the CDR3 DNA reads TGCGCCAGCTACTTCGGGGGGGAAAACAATGAGCAGTTCTTC. Translation: CASYFGGENNEQFF. The V gene is TRBV5-1, the J gene TRBJ2-1; 8 nucleotides line up with TRBD2. This CDR3 region has 14 residues. V gave up 7 bases and J gave up 5 bases; unmatched junction bases: 8. Germline loops: CDR1 SGHRS, CDR2 YFSETQ.

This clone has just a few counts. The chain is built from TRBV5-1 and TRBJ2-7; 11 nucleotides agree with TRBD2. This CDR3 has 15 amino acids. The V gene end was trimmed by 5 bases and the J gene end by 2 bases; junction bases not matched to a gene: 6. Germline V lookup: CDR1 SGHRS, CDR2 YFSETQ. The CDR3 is CASSPGTSGPYEQYF. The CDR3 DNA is TGCGCCAGCAGTCCCGGGACTAGCGGACCCTACGAGCAGTACTTC.

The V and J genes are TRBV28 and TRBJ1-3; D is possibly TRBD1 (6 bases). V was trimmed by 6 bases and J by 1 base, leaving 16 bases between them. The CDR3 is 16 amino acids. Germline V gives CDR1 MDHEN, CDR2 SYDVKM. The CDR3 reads CASRTFRGMSGNTIYF. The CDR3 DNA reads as TGTGCCAGCAGGACTTTCAGGGGCATGTCTGGAAACACCATATATTTT.

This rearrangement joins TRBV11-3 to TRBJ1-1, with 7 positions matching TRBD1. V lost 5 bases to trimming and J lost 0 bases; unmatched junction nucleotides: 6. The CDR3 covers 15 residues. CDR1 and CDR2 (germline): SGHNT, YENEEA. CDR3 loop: CASSASRGLNTEAFF. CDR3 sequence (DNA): TGTGCCAGCAGCGCGTCCAGGGGGTTGAACACTGAAGCTTTCTTT.

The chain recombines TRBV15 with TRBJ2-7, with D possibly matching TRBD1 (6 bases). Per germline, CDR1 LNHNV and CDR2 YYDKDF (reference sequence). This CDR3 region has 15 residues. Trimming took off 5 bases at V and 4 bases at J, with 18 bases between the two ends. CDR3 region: CATSGGLSLGYEQYF. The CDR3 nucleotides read TGTGCCACCAGCGGGGGCCTTTCCTTGGGGTACGAGCAGTACTTC.

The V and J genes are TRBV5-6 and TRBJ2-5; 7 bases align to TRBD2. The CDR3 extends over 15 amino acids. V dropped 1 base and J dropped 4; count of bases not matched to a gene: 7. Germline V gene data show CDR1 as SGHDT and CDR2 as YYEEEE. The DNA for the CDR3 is TGTGCCAGCAGCTTGTCAGGGCCGGGGGGAGAGACCCAGTACTTC. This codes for CASSLSGPGGETQYF.

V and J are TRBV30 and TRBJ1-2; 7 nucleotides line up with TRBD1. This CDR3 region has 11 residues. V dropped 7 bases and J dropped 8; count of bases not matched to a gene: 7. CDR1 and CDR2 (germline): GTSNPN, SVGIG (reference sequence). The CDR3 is CASSTGKGYTF. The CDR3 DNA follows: TGTGCCTCCTCGACAGGGAAGGGCTACACCTTC.

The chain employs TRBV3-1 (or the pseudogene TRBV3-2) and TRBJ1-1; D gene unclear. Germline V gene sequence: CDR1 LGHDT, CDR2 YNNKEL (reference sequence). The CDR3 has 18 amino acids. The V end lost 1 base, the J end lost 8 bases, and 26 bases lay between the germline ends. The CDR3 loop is CASSQVFRTNLASTEAFF. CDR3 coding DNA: TGTGCCAGCAGCCAAGTTTTCCGGACCAACCTCGCGTCGACAGAAGCTTTCTTT.

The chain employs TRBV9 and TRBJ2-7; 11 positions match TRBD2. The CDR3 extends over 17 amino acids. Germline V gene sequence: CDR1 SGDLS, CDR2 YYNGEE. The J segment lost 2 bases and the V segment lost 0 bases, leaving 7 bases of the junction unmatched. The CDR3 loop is CASSVAGTSGLAYEQYF. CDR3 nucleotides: TGTGCCAGCAGCGTAGCTGGGACTAGCGGATTGGCCTACGAGCAGTACTTC. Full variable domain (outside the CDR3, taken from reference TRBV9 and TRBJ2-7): DSGVTQTPKHLITATGQRVTLRCSPRSGDLSVYWYQQSLDQGLQFLIQYYNGEERAKGNILERFSAQQFPDLHSELNLSSLELGDSALYFCASSVAGTSGLAYEQYFGPGTRLTVT.

DNA for the CDR3: TGTGCCAGCAGTGAAGCGGGTATAGTGCGAGAGACCCAGTACTTC. It is translated as CASSEAGIVRETQYF. The rearrangement links TRBV6-1 to TRBJ2-5; D is unclear. In germline, CDR1 is MNHNS, CDR2 SASEGT. This CDR3 region has 15 residues. The V end was cut by 0 bases, the J end by 4 bases, with 12 bases between.

DNA for the CDR3: TGTGCCAGCAGTTTTTTTTCGGAAACCACAGATACGCAGTATTTT. This sequence encodes CASSFFSETTDTQYF. The rearrangement links TRBV6-2 or TRBV6-3 to TRBJ2-3, with D unclear. CDR3 length: 15 residues. The V end was cut by 4 bases, the J end by 2 bases, with 13 bases between. Germline assignment: CDR1 MNHEY and CDR2 SVGEGT.

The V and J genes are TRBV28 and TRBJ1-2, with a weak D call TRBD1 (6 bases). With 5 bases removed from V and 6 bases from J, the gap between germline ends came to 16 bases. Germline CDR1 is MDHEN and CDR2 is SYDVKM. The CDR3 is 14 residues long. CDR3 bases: TGTGCCAGCAGTCCGACGGCACAGGGCGATGGCTACACCTTC. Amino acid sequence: CASSPTAQGDGYTF.

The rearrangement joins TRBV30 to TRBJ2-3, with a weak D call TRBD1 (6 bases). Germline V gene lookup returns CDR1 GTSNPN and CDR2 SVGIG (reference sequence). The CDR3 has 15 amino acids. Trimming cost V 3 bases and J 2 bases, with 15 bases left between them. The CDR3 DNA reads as TGTGCCTGGAGACTTCCGGGACAAAACACAGATACGCAGTATTTT. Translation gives CAWRLPGQNTDTQYF.